These 28 T cell receptor beta chains came from one sample sequenced in a study of T-cell reconstitution after alpha-beta-depleted transplantation in children (dated by TCRdb to the mid-2010s). Interpreted using the paper, the treatment or condition label stands for: allogeneic hematopoietic cell transplantation with graft depleted of TCRalphabeta T cells and CD19 B cells. Libraries were made using PCR. Sequencing was carried out with an Illumina HiSeq 2500. TCR libraries were prepared with molecular barcoding, using unique molecular identifiers to normalize TCRbeta repertoire quantification. Using fastp at Q25 and MiXCR, TCRdb reprocessed the public reads and kept productive beta chains. All rows with the same CDR3 protein become a single entry with the most common DNA and genes. This sample gives around 700,000 distinct CDR3 sequences in total; about an eighth of them show up just once. 0.65% to 0.9% of the sample goes to the ten largest clones.

Material: PBMCs, obtained before TCRalphabeta/CD19-depleted stem cell transplant. The receptors shown here come from a girl aged 2 to 9 with congenital amegakaryocytic thrombocytopenia, due to receive a stem cell transplant.

The V gene is TRBV3-1, the J gene TRBJ2-7; D is uncertain. Trimming took 4 bases from V and 7 from J, leaving 14 bases between them. Germline V gene sequence: CDR1 LGHDT, CDR2 YNNKEL (reference sequence). This CDR3 contains 13 residues. The CDR3 DNA reads TGTGCCAGCAGCCCAACCCTCGCGTGGGAGCAGTACTTC. It encodes CASSPTLAWEQYF.

This clonotype has a count of ten or more. V usage is TRBV5-1 and J usage is TRBJ2-1; TRBD2 matches 7 bases. The V and J ends lost 1 base and 0 bases, in that order; junction bases with no gene match: 4. Germline V gives CDR1 SGHRS, CDR2 YFSETQ. The CDR3 is 16 residues long. The CDR3, as DNA: TGCGCCAGCAGCTTGATATCTAGCGGCTCCTACAATGAGCAGTTCTTC. Residues: CASSLISSGSYNEQFF. Filled out from reference TRBV5-1 and TRBJ2-1, the complete variable domain reads KAGVTQTPRYLIKTRGQQVTLSCSPISGHRSVSWYQQTPGQGLQFLFEYFSETQRNKGNFPGRFSGRQFSNSRSEMNVSTLELGDSALYLCASSLISSGSYNEQFFGPGTRLTVL.

The gene calls are TRBV29-1 and TRBJ2-1; a possible D gene is TRBD2 (6 bases). Germline V lookup: CDR1 SQVTM, CDR2 ANQGSEA. The CDR3 is 13 amino acids. The V and J ends lost 3 bases and 5 bases respectively, with 11 bases between them. CDR3 residues: CSVDTGDDNEQFF. The CDR3 DNA reads as TGCAGCGTTGACACGGGGGACGACAATGAGCAGTTCTTC.

At least ten counts were recorded for this clonotype. This sequence joins TRBV20-1 and TRBJ2-3, with D possibly called TRBD1 or TRBD2 (5 bases each). There are 13 residues in the CDR3. The germline CDR1 and CDR2 sequences are DFQATT and SNEGSKA (reference sequence). V dropped 3 bases and J dropped 4 bases, with 11 bases sitting between them. CDR3 sequence (DNA): TGCAGTGCTAGTGGGGGAGAGCCAGATACGCAGTATTTT. Its protein product is CSASGGEPDTQYF.

This clonotype was detected many times. The chain links TRBV10-3 to TRBJ2-7; D may be TRBD1 (6 bases). This CDR3 spans 13 amino acids. Germline-derived CDR1 and CDR2 are ENHRY and SYGVKD. The V end was cut by 10 bases, the J end by 2 bases, with 15 bases between. CDR3 sequence reads: CATTGTPTYEQYF. CDR3 nucleotides: TGTGCCACCACAGGGACCCCAACCTACGAGCAGTACTTC.

This clonotype was detected many times. The V and J genes are TRBV5-1 and TRBJ2-1; D tentatively fits TRBD1 or TRBD2 (5 bases each). The germline gives CDR1 SGHRS, CDR2 YFSETQ. Deletions cut 4 bases from V and 6 bases from J, with 11 bases between. The CDR3 length is 13 residues. In DNA, the CDR3 is TGCGCCAGCAGCCTTGGGACGCGCAATGAGCAGTTCTTC. Amino acid sequence: CASSLGTRNEQFF.

The chain is built from TRBV28 and TRBJ2-7, with 8 nucleotides matching TRBD2. Germline trimming cut 6 bases from V and 0 bases from J; bases unmatched to any gene: 7. The length of the CDR3 is 15 residues. Germline V gene lookup returns CDR1 MDHEN and CDR2 SYDVKM. CDR3 loop: CASRSPGGTSYEQYF. The CDR3 nucleotides read TGTGCCAGCAGGTCCCCGGGGGGGACCTCCTACGAGCAGTACTTC. The entire variable domain, with the rest obtained from reference TRBV28 and TRBJ2-7, is as follows: DVKVTQSSRYLVKRTGEKVFLECVQDMDHENMFWYRQDPGLGLRLIYFSYDVKMKEKGDIPEGYSVSREKKERFSLILESASTNQTSMYLCASRSPGGTSYEQYFGPGTRLTVT.

Many counts were recorded for this clonotype. The rearrangement links TRBV5-6 to TRBJ1-2; tentatively, D is TRBD1 (6 bases). The germline V and J ends were trimmed by 5 bases and 4 bases, with 15 bases remaining between them. Per germline, CDR1 SGHDT and CDR2 YYEEEE. CDR3 length: 14 residues. The CDR3 loop reads CASRTTGNLYGYTF. The DNA of the CDR3 is TGTGCCAGCAGGACCACAGGGAACCTCTATGGCTACACCTTC.

In this sample, this clonotype turned up many times. J is TRBJ2-2 and V is TRBV5-1; possible D gene TRBD1, 5 bases. Trimming left V 3 bases short and J 0 bases short, with 6 bases between. Germline values: CDR1 SGHRS, CDR2 YFSETQ. This CDR3 spans 14 amino acids. CDR3 protein: CASSSRANTGELFF. For the CDR3, the DNA is TGCGCCAGCAGCTCCAGGGCGAACACCGGGGAGCTGTTTTTT.

This clonotype has a handful of counts. V gene TRBV20-1 combines with J gene TRBJ1-4, with D perhaps TRBD1 (5 bases). Germline V gives CDR1 DFQATT, CDR2 SNEGSKA (reference sequence). The CDR3 is made up of 14 amino acids. V dropped 0 bases and J dropped 2 bases, with 7 bases sitting between them. The CDR3 DNA sequence: TGCAGTGCTAGAGAGGCAGGGACTAATGAAAAACTGTTTTTT. Its protein product is CSAREAGTNEKLFF.

This clonotype was detected only a few times. This rearrangement joins TRBV5-1 to TRBJ1-2; 8 nucleotides align to TRBD1. J gave up 12 bases and V 4 bases, and 8 bases lay outside the gene matches. CDR1 is SGHRS and CDR2 is YFSETQ in the germline V gene. The CDR3 spans 12 residues. The CDR3 region has the DNA TGCGCCAGCAGCCCCGGACAGGGAAGGAACACCTTC. It yields the protein CASSPGQGRNTF.

This clonotype was found a few times. This may come from a read error, since a much larger clone is one base off. The rearrangement uses TRBV7-2 and TRBJ2-7; D is unclear. Germline-derived CDR1 and CDR2 are SGHTA and FQGNSA. The V end lost 5 bases, the J end lost 2 bases, and 4 bases lay between the germline ends. The CDR3 sequence is 11 residues long. DNA for the CDR3: TGTGCCAGCAGCCATGCCTACGAGCAGTACTTC. Encoded protein: CASSHAYEQYF.

The chain is built from TRBV12-3 or TRBV12-4 and TRBJ2-1; TRBD1 is a possible D gene (6 bases). CDR3 length: 15 amino acids. V was trimmed by 1 base and J by 7 bases, leaving 14 bases between them. The CDR3 sequence is CASSLGTGWGNEQFF. The CDR3 DNA reads TGTGCCAGCAGTTTAGGAACAGGGTGGGGTAATGAGCAGTTCTTC.

The sample holds many counts of this clonotype. The chain has TRBV10-3 and TRBJ2-2; D may be TRBD2 (5 bases). Trimming took off 0 bases at V and 2 bases at J, with 10 bases between the two ends. The CDR3 runs to 16 residues. Germline CDR1 is ENHRY and CDR2 is SYGVKD. CDR3 amino acids: CAISESEAENTGELFF. CDR3 DNA: TGTGCCATCAGTGAGTCCGAAGCGGAAAACACCGGGGAGCTGTTTTTT.

The rearrangement joins TRBV18 to TRBJ2-1; unclear D gene. The germline V gene has CDR1 KGHSH and CDR2 LQKENI. V lost 6 bases to trimming and J lost 6 bases, with 12 bases between them. The CDR3 has 13 amino acids. This CDR3 is CASSHGPLNEQFF. CDR3 nucleotides: TGTGCCAGCTCGCACGGGCCCCTCAATGAGCAGTTCTTC.

In this sample, this clonotype turned up many times. This chain links TRBV20-1 with TRBJ2-7; possible D gene TRBD2, 6 bases. Trimming removed 3 bases from V and 5 bases from J, with 11 bases in between. Germline V lookup: CDR1 DFQATT, CDR2 SNEGSKA (reference sequence). This CDR3 contains 12 residues. The CDR3 region is CSARWTNDEQYF. The CDR3 DNA reads TGCAGTGCTAGGTGGACTAATGACGAGCAGTACTTC.

DNA for the CDR3: TGCGCCAGCAGCTTGGCCCCGGGAGGGCCTCATCAACCCTACGAGCAGTACTTC. It translates to CASSLAPGGPHQPYEQYF. The chain combines TRBV5-1 with TRBJ2-7, with 8 bases lining up with TRBD2. This CDR3 has 18 residues. J was trimmed by 2 bases and V by 0 bases; bases with no gene match: 13. The germline gives CDR1 SGHRS, CDR2 YFSETQ.

This clonotype has at least ten counts. The CDR3 bases are TGTGCCAGCAGCCGGATGAGTGGGGTAGATACGCAGTATTTT. It is translated as CASSRMSGVDTQYF. The J gene is TRBJ2-3, the V gene TRBV12-3 or TRBV12-4; D unresolved. The CDR3 runs 14 residues. Trimming removed 6 bases at V and 5 bases at J, with 15 bases between.

This chain uses TRBV5-5 with TRBJ2-3; D may correspond to TRBD1 or TRBD2 (5 bases each). This CDR3 comprises 15 residues. V lost 8 bases, J lost 2 bases, and 18 bases lay in between. Germline assignment: CDR1 SGHKS and CDR2 YYEKEE (reference sequence). In DNA form, the CDR3 reads TGTGCCAGAGAGGGGATCGGGGAAACCACAGATACGCAGTATTTT. Protein sequence: CAREGIGETTDTQYF.

This clonotype was counted a few times. This chain uses TRBV5-1 with TRBJ2-2, with D possibly matching TRBD2 (6 bases). Germline V CDR1 and CDR2: SGHRS, YFSETQ. V dropped 4 bases and J dropped 4 bases, with 17 bases sitting between them. This CDR3 spans 16 amino acids. CDR3 in amino acids: CASSAQGVGGTGELFF. CDR3 DNA: TGCGCCAGCAGCGCCCAGGGTGTGGGAGGCACCGGGGAGCTGTTTTTT.

This clonotype was picked up many times. V gene TRBV20-1 combines with J gene TRBJ2-3; 12 bases align to TRBD1. Trimming took 4 bases from V and 4 from J; bases not matched to a gene: 9. Germline V CDR1 and CDR2: DFQATT, SNEGSKA (reference sequence). There are 16 residues in the CDR3. CDR3 DNA sequence: TGCAGTGCTATCATTCCCGGGACAGGGGGCTCAGATACGCAGTATTTT. It is translated as CSAIIPGTGGSDTQYF.

As regards this clonotype: A far more abundant clone sits one base away, making this likely a read error. The chain employs TRBV27 and TRBJ2-1; 12 bases are shared with TRBD2. The CDR3 is made up of 15 amino acids. The V gene's germline CDR1 is MNHEY and CDR2 SMNVEV (reference sequence). The CDR3 nucleotides read TGTACCAGCAGTTTACTAGCGGGAGGTAGCAATGAGCAGTTCTTC. Translating gives CTSSLLAGGSNEQFF.

This clonotype showed up many times. V gene TRBV5-1 combines with J gene TRBJ2-7, with D possibly matching TRBD1 (5 bases). CDR3 size: 15 residues. Germline V CDR1 and CDR2: SGHRS, YFSETQ. V gave up 0 bases and J gave up 3 bases, with 13 bases separating them. The CDR3 region is CASSLGSPGLYEQYF. The CDR3 DNA follows: TGCGCCAGCAGCTTGGGATCGCCAGGGCTCTACGAGCAGTACTTC.

This clonotype showed up many times. This chain links TRBV20-1 with TRBJ2-1; tentatively, D is TRBD1 (6 bases). Deletions cut 2 bases from V and 6 bases from J, with 14 bases between. This CDR3 has 14 residues. Germline V gene sequence: CDR1 DFQATT, CDR2 SNEGSKA (reference sequence). The CDR3, as DNA: TGCAGTGCTAGATTCCCGGACAGTCTCAATGAGCAGTTCTTC. Translation: CSARFPDSLNEQFF.

This chain joins TRBV28 and TRBJ2-3, with 9 bases matching TRBD2. J was trimmed by 2 bases and V by 6 bases; bases with no gene match: 6. CDR1 is MDHEN, CDR2 SYDVKM, per germline. The CDR3 loop spans 15 amino acids. Here the CDR3 DNA reads TGTGCCAGCAGCGAGGGACTAGCCCCCACAGATACGCAGTATTTT. Its protein product is CASSEGLAPTDTQYF.

This clonotype was counted many times. V is TRBV12-3 or TRBV12-4 and J is TRBJ2-5; 9 nucleotides line up with TRBD2. The CDR3 has 13 amino acids. Losses at the gene ends were 6 bases for V and 11 bases for J; bases not matched to a gene: 10. CDR3 loop: CASSIRTSATQYF. The CDR3 nucleotides read TGTGCCAGCAGCATCAGGACTAGCGCGACTCAGTACTTC.

The chain joins TRBV19 to TRBJ1-1; 11 positions match TRBD1. After removal of 6 bases from V and 5 bases from J, the junction contained 11 bases not matched to a gene. The V gene's germline CDR1 is LNHDA and CDR2 SQIVND (reference sequence). The CDR3 is made up of 16 amino acids. The CDR3 DNA reads as TGTGCCAGTAGGGCCCTGGACAGGGGGCGCATTACTGAAGCTTTCTTT. This gives the protein CASRALDRGRITEAFF.

This clonotype showed up just a few times. The gene calls are TRBV5-1 and TRBJ2-1; D is tentatively TRBD1 or TRBD2 (5 bases each). The germline V and J ends were trimmed by 4 bases and 6 bases, with 14 bases remaining between them. From germline, CDR1 is SGHRS and CDR2 YFSETQ. There are 14 residues in the CDR3. CDR3 protein: CASSPTGPRNEQFF. The CDR3, as DNA: TGCGCCAGCAGCCCCACGGGACCCCGCAATGAGCAGTTCTTC.